The 18 T cell receptor beta chains reported below all come from one sample, sequenced in a study of T cells in women clearing cervical HPV infection. Only in-frame clones appear in the TCRdb table, and some are missing; sequencing was by immunoSEQ multiplex PCR. This listing includes 25,000 to 35,000 clones. The sequenced sample was blood buffy coat. Source of these receptors: a woman aged 18-70 years with a cervical HPV16 infection that either progressed to CIN3+ or cleared (not recorded which).

Notes on this clone: Read coverage stops 3 residues before the CDR3 terminus; the germline J gene supplies the remainder. The J gene is TRBJ1-1, the V gene TRBV6-4; D ambiguous. V was cut by 4 bases and J by 0 bases, with 3 bases left in between. The CDR3 runs to 12 residues. Germline CDR1 is MRHNA and CDR2 is SNTAGT. Incomplete CDR3 DNA: TGTGCCAGCAGTGGTATGAACACTGAA. Translation gives CASSGMNTE. The full CDR3 sequence reads CASSGMNTEAFF.

As concerns this clone: The read terminates 3 residues ahead of where the CDR3 ends, so the germline J gene completes it. This chain links TRBV19 with TRBJ1-4; D is uncertain. Per the germline V gene, CDR1 is LNHDA and CDR2 is SQIVND (reference sequence). This CDR3 has 16 residues. The V and J ends lost 4 bases and 1 base respectively, with 13 bases between them. CDR3 residues: CASSNTGRITNEKLFF. The sequenced part of the CDR3 DNA is TGTGCCAGTAGTAATACGGGGAGAATAACTAATGAAAAA.

Of note for this clone: The read terminates 3 residues before the CDR3 end, so the remaining end is supplied by the germline J gene. The chain has TRBV5-1 and TRBJ2-1; D is unclear. This CDR3 has 13 amino acids. Germline V lookup: CDR1 SGHRS, CDR2 YFSETQ. With 9 bases removed from V and 0 bases from J, the gap between germline ends came to 10 bases. The covered CDR3 bases are TGCGCCAACGGTCCAAGCTCCTACAATGAG. It yields the protein CANGPSSYNE. The entire CDR3 protein is CANGPSSYNEQFF.

Note on this clone: The read finishes 3 residues shy of the CDR3 end, and the germline J gene is used to complete it. V and J are TRBV19 and TRBJ2-3; the D gene is possibly TRBD2 (5 bases). Germline V CDR1 and CDR2: LNHDA, SQIVND (reference sequence). The CDR3 runs 14 residues. CDR3 DNA (partial): TGTGCCAGTAGTATAGTGAGCGGCCAAGAGACG. Translation: CASSIVSGQET. The whole CDR3 reads CASSIVSGQETQYF.

On this clone itself: The CDR3 is cut off 3 residues early in the read; its end comes from the germline J gene. The chain is built from TRBV7-9 and TRBJ2-5, with TRBD2 identical over 8 bases. Per germline, CDR1 SEHNR and CDR2 FQNEAQ (reference sequence). The CDR3 has 12 amino acids. J was trimmed by 4 bases and V by 8 bases; bases with no gene match: 3. The covered CDR3 bases are TGTGCCAGCTACGGGGGGGCAGAGACC. Amino acid sequence: CASYGGAET. The CDR3 reads in full as CASYGGAETQYF.

Worth noting for this clone: The read is 3 residues too short to cover the CDR3 end, so that end is filled in from the germline J gene. This chain uses TRBV7-9 with TRBJ2-4; TRBD2 matches at 7 bases. Germline V gene sequence: CDR1 SEHNR, CDR2 FQNEAQ (reference sequence). This CDR3 has 13 residues. CDR3 sequence reads: CASSLGGDYGQYF. CDR3 DNA, as far as it was read: TGTGCCAGCAGCTTAGGGGGGGACTATGGT.

With respect to this clone: The read ends 3 residues before the CDR3 terminus; that terminus is restored from the germline J gene. The J gene is TRBJ2-5, the V gene TRBV6-4; D gene uncertain. This CDR3 region has 14 residues. Germline loops: CDR1 MRHNA, CDR2 SNTAGT. Trimming left V 6 bases short and J 5 bases short, with 16 bases between. Here the CDR3 reads CASRRSSASETQYF. The DNA read from the CDR3 is TGTGCCAGCAGAAGATCTTCCGCGTCGGAGACC.

Details on this clone: The CDR3 end is not reached by the read, which stops 3 residues before it; the germline J gene fills it in. This sequence joins TRBV24-1 and TRBJ2-1; 9 positions agree with TRBD1. J gave up 3 bases and V 5 bases, and 10 bases lay outside the gene matches. This CDR3 is 17 amino acids long. Germline V lookup: CDR1 KGHDR, CDR2 SFDVKD. The DNA read from the CDR3 is TGTGCCACCAGTGGCCTGCAGGGACAGGGCGGCTACAATGAG. Translated, it gives CATSGLQGQGGYNE. The CDR3 in full is CATSGLQGQGGYNEQFF.

About this clone itself: With the read ending 3 residues before the CDR3 end, the germline J gene is used to fill in that end. The rearrangement joins TRBV29-1 to TRBJ1-2; D gene uncertain. Trimming removed 4 bases at V and 2 bases at J, with 11 bases between. Germline V gene sequence: CDR1 SQVTM, CDR2 ANQGSEA. The CDR3 sequence is 13 residues long. CDR3 sequence: CSVGPIHNYGYTF. The sequenced part of the CDR3 DNA is TGCAGCGTTGGGCCGATACACAACTATGGC. The full variable domain, in which reference TRBV29-1 and TRBJ1-2 provide the parts outside the CDR3, is SAVISQKPSRDICQRGTSLTIQCQVDSQVTMMFWYRQQPGQSLTLIATANQGSEATYESGFVIDKFPISRPNLTFSTLTVSNMSPEDSSIYLCSVGPIHNYGYTFGSGTRLTVV.

A note on this clone: The CDR3 goes on 3 residues after the read ends, and that part is filled in from the germline J gene. The chain carries TRBV20-1 and TRBJ2-1; 8 bases agree with TRBD2. CDR3 length: 15 residues. V lost 3 bases to trimming and J lost 5 bases; unmatched junction nucleotides: 9. CDR1 is DFQATT, CDR2 SNEGSKA, per germline (reference sequence). The CDR3 DNA, read in part, is TGCAGTGCTAGTAAGGGAACTAGCGGCCACAATGAG. It specifies CSASKGTSGHNE. In full, the CDR3 is CSASKGTSGHNEQFF.

About this clone itself: The CDR3 goes on 3 residues after the read ends, and that part is filled in from the germline J gene. The chain employs TRBV4-1 and TRBJ2-3, with D possibly matching TRBD1 (5 bases). Trimming left V 0 bases short and J 4 bases short, with 20 bases between. The CDR3 spans 18 residues. CDR1 MGHRA and CDR2 YSYEKL come from the germline V gene. CDR3 DNA, as far as it was read: TGCGCCAGCAGCCAAGAACAGGTGGCGGTCCTTAGATCAGATACG. Protein: CASSQEQVAVLRSDT. The whole CDR3 is CASSQEQVAVLRSDTQYF.

A word on this clone: One end of the junction does not line up with germline, which may come from a read error. Coverage ceases 3 residues before the CDR3 finishes, and the germline J gene fills in the end. The chain links TRBV7-7 to TRBJ1-2; 9 nucleotides match TRBD1. CDR3 length: 13 amino acids. Germline V gene data show CDR1 as SSHAT and CDR2 as FNYEAQ (reference sequence). The CDR3 here is CASSPGTGSSYTF. The part of the CDR3 DNA that was read is TGTGCTAGCAGTCCCGGGACAGGGAGTAGC.

CDR3 DNA (partial): TGTGCCAGCAGCCTCGTTCTATCAGCGGGAGCAAATGAG. Amino acid sequence: CASSLVLSAGANE. The entire CDR3 sequence reads CASSLVLSAGANEQFF. The chain uses TRBV28 and TRBJ2-1; 8 bases align to TRBD2. The sequence runs out 3 residues before the end of the CDR3; the remainder is reconstructed from the germline J gene. V was pared by 6 bases and J by 7 bases, with 14 bases of the junction left unmatched. The V gene's germline CDR1 is MDHEN and CDR2 SYDVKM. The CDR3 sequence is 16 residues long.

Worth noting for this clone: The read halts 3 residues ahead of the CDR3 end, with the missing end drawn from the germline J gene. The chain employs TRBV7-6 and TRBJ1-2; D possibly corresponds to TRBD1 (5 bases). The CDR3 length is 16 residues. Looked up from germline, CDR1 is SGHVS and CDR2 is FNYEAQ. The DNA read from the CDR3 is TGTGCCAGCAGCTTAGGGATGGGACTAGACCTTAAAGAC. It codes for CASSLGMGLDLKD. The whole CDR3 region reads CASSLGMGLDLKDYTF.

Incomplete CDR3 DNA: TGTGCCAGCTCGCCACAGGGGGCAGGCGGTCAGCCG. Amino acids: CASSPQGAGGQP. The full CDR3 protein reads CASSPQGAGGQPQYF. V and J are TRBV6-2 or TRBV6-3 and TRBJ2-3; 9 bases are a match to TRBD1. The read stops 3 residues short of the end of the CDR3; the missing end is completed from the germline J gene. This CDR3 region has 15 residues. Germline CDR1 is MNHEY and CDR2 is SVGEGT.

A word on this clone: From the germline J gene comes the end of the CDR3, since the read stops 3 residues before it. This chain links TRBV5-1 with TRBJ1-2; possible D gene TRBD1, 5 bases. V lost 5 bases and J 4 bases, leaving 15 bases between the germline ends. The CDR3 is 14 amino acids. Germline V lookup: CDR1 SGHRS, CDR2 YFSETQ. The CDR3 bases that were read are TGCGCCAGCAGGGTCGCAGGGTCCCCCTATGGC. This translates into CASRVAGSPYG. The CDR3 in its entirety is CASRVAGSPYGYTF.

On this clone itself: The read ends 3 residues shy of where the CDR3 ends; the end is completed using the germline J gene. The J gene is TRBJ1-5, the V gene TRBV2; the D gene is possibly TRBD1 (6 bases). CDR3 length: 14 residues. The V gene's germline CDR1 is SNHLY and CDR2 FYNNEI. V lost 5 bases and J 1 base, leaving 9 bases between the germline ends. CDR3 residues: CASSNTGSNQPQHF. The sequenced CDR3 bases are TGTGCCAGCAGTAATACAGGGAGCAATCAGCCC.

Regarding this clone: The read ends 3 residues shy of where the CDR3 ends; the end is completed using the germline J gene. J is TRBJ2-1 and V is TRBV2, with TRBD2 matching over 11 bases. Germline CDR1 reads SNHLY; CDR2 reads FYNNEI. CDR3 length: 14 residues. With V trimmed by 8 bases and J by 6 bases, 6 bases remained unmatched. The CDR3 DNA, read in part, is TGTGCCAGCGGAACTAGCGGGGGACCCAATGAG. It translates to CASGTSGGPNE. The whole CDR3 sequence reads CASGTSGGPNEQFF.